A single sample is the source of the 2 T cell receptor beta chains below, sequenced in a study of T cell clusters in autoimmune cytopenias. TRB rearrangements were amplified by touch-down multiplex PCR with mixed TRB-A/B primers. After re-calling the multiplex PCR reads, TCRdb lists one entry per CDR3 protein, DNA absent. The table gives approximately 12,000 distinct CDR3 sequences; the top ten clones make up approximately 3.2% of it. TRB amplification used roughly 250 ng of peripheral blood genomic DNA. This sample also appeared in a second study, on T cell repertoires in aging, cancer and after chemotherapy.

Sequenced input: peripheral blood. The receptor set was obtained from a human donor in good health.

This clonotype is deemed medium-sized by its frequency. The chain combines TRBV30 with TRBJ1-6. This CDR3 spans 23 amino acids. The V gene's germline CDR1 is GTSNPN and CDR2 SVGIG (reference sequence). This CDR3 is CAWSVLELLRGGIRSGYNSPLHF.

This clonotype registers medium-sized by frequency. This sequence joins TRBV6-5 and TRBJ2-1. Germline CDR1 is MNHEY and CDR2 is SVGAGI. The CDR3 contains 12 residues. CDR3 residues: CASSSAGSEQFF.